The next 26 T cell receptor beta chains were all read from a single sample in a study of blood T cell repertoires in COVID-19. Repertoires were generated with immunoSEQ multiplex PCR, while TCRdb's copy carries only in-frame clones and drops some. The sample contains about 180,000 clones, less than 85% of which appear only once. Specimen: peripheral blood. The receptors originated from a woman of 80 years or more with active or convalescent COVID-19.

This rearrangement joins TRBV5-1 to TRBJ1-3; the match to TRBD1 covers 9 bases. This CDR3 contains 15 residues. In germline, CDR1 is SGHRS, CDR2 YFSETQ. J was trimmed by 4 bases and V by 4 bases; bases with no gene match: 6. The CDR3 loop reads CASSPGQGTGNTIYF. Here the CDR3 DNA reads TGCGCCAGCAGCCCGGGACAGGGTACCGGAAACACCATATATTTT.

CDR3 DNA sequence: TGTGCCAGCAGCTTAGTCAGGGGTATAGGAGGCTACACCTTC. Its protein is CASSLVRGIGGYTF. The chain recombines TRBV7-9 with TRBJ1-2; D is possibly TRBD1 (6 bases). The V end was cut by 1 base, the J end by 8 bases, with 14 bases between. The CDR3 has 14 amino acids. Germline V lookup: CDR1 SEHNR, CDR2 FQNEAQ (reference sequence). Using reference TRBV7-9 and TRBJ1-2 for the parts outside the CDR3, the full variable domain is DTGVSQNPRHKITKRGQNVTFRCDPISEHNRLYWYRQTLGQGPEFLTYFQNEAQLEKSRLLSDRFSAERPKGSFSTLEIQRTEQGDSAMYLCASSLVRGIGGYTFGSGTRLTVV.

This clone was recorded only once. The chain has TRBV4-1 and TRBJ2-1; no clear D. Trimming took off 2 bases at V and 9 bases at J, with 8 bases between the two ends. The CDR3 length is 12 residues. The V gene's germline CDR1 is MGHRA and CDR2 YSYEKL. CDR3 residues: CASSQIRGEQFF. The DNA for the CDR3 is TGCGCCAGCAGCCAAATTCGCGGTGAGCAGTTCTTC.

This chain connects TRBV6-5 to TRBJ1-2; perhaps TRBD1 as D (5 bases). Germline values: CDR1 MNHEY, CDR2 SVGAGI. The V end was cut by 0 bases, the J end by 8 bases, with 7 bases between. The CDR3 is 12 residues long. The CDR3: CASSYSGGGYTF. In DNA, the CDR3 is TGTGCCAGCAGTTACTCGGGGGGGGGCTACACCTTC.

V and J are TRBV21-1 and TRBJ1-2; TRBD1, as called in the table, went unchecked against the DNA. TRBV21-1 is a documented pseudogene. This CDR3 comprises 15 residues. CDR3 nucleotide sequence: TGTGCCAGCAGCACCGCAACAGAGGGGGCGCACGGCTACACCTTC. This codes for CASSTATEGAHGYTF.

The rearrangement links TRBV9 to TRBJ2-1, with a weak D call TRBD1 (6 bases). The germline V gene encodes CDR1 SGDLS and CDR2 YYNGEE. The CDR3 is made up of 15 amino acids. V was pared by 2 bases and J by 2 bases, with 11 bases between. In DNA, the CDR3 is TGTGCCAGCAGCGTGAGACAGGCCGCCTACAATGAGCAGTTCTTC. Residues: CASSVRQAAYNEQFF. Combining the CDR3 with reference TRBV9 and TRBJ2-1 gives the whole variable domain DSGVTQTPKHLITATGQRVTLRCSPRSGDLSVYWYQQSLDQGLQFLIQYYNGEERAKGNILERFSAQQFPDLHSELNLSSLELGDSALYFCASSVRQAAYNEQFFGPGTRLTVL.

The chain couples TRBV5-4 to TRBJ1-1; 7 bases map to TRBD1. V shed 6 bases, J shed 0 bases, and the junction held 8 bases outside the gene matches. Germline CDR1 is SGHNT and CDR2 is YYREEE (reference sequence). The CDR3 sequence is 15 residues long. CDR3 in amino acids: CASTLAGGLNTEAFF. DNA for the CDR3: TGTGCCAGCACCCTAGCAGGGGGTCTGAACACTGAAGCTTTCTTT.

Here the CDR3 DNA reads TGTGCCAGTCGACACAGGGGGCTCAATCAGCCCCAGCATTTT. It yields the protein CASRHRGLNQPQHF. This chain uses TRBV19 with TRBJ1-5; 9 bases fit TRBD1. The V segment lost 8 bases and the J segment 3 bases; nucleotides outside the gene matches: 5. This CDR3 spans 14 amino acids. CDR1 is LNHDA and CDR2 is SQIVND in the germline V gene (reference sequence).

The chain recombines TRBV28 with TRBJ2-3, with 9 bases matching TRBD1. Germline lookup yields CDR1 MDHEN and CDR2 SYDVKM. The V gene end was trimmed by 1 base and the J gene end by 12 bases; junction bases not matched to a gene: 5. There are 13 residues in the CDR3. The CDR3 region has the DNA TGTGCCAGCAGTTTATTTGGGACAGGGATTCAGTATTTT. It codes for CASSLFGTGIQYF. The whole variable domain, filled in from reference TRBV28 and TRBJ2-3, reads DVKVTQSSRYLVKRTGEKVFLECVQDMDHENMFWYRQDPGLGLRLIYFSYDVKMKEKGDIPEGYSVSREKKERFSLILESASTNQTSMYLCASSLFGTGIQYFGPGTRLTVL.

DNA for the CDR3: TGTGCCAGCAGTGAACAGGACTACGAGCAGTACTTC. Translated, it gives CASSEQDYEQYF. V gene TRBV2 combines with J gene TRBJ2-7; D remains unclear. V lost 2 bases to trimming and J lost 3 bases, with 5 bases between them. The germline CDR1 and CDR2 sequences are SNHLY and FYNNEI. This CDR3 contains 12 residues.

The chain joins TRBV5-8 to TRBJ2-1; TRBD2 matches at 13 bases. Germline CDR1 reads SGHTS; CDR2 reads YDEGEE. This CDR3 has 17 residues. With V trimmed by 4 bases and J by 9 bases, 13 bases remained unmatched. The CDR3 loop is CASSQTGLAGVRSEQFF. The CDR3 DNA is TGTGCCAGCAGCCAAACCGGACTAGCGGGAGTTAGGAGTGAGCAGTTCTTC.

The chain has TRBV2 and TRBJ2-7, with a possible D match to TRBD1 (6 bases). The CDR3 is 13 amino acids. In germline, CDR1 is SNHLY, CDR2 FYNNEI. The V and J ends lost 0 bases and 6 bases respectively, with 9 bases between them. CDR3 bases: TGTGCCAGCAGTGAAGCACGAGGGGGCGAGCAGTACTTC. It specifies CASSEARGGEQYF.

This chain's CDR3 is CASSLDSSSSSREQFF. The CDR3 coding sequence is TGTGCCAGCAGCTTAGACTCCAGTTCTAGCTCGAGGGAGCAGTTCTTC. J is TRBJ2-1 and V is TRBV11-3; D is perhaps TRBD2 (5 bases). The germline V gene encodes CDR1 SGHNT and CDR2 YENEEA. The V and J ends lost 0 bases and 10 bases respectively, with 19 bases between them. The CDR3 runs 16 residues.

The chain links TRBV6-1 to TRBJ2-7, with 7 bases fitting TRBD2. The CDR3 is 16 residues long. Germline CDR1 reads MNHNS; CDR2 reads SASEGT. After removal of 0 bases from V and 3 bases from J, the junction contained 8 bases not matched to a gene. The CDR3 is CASSEAPGGSLYEQYF. The DNA for the CDR3 is TGTGCCAGCAGTGAAGCGCCCGGCGGGAGTCTCTACGAGCAGTACTTC.

The V and J genes are TRBV5-1 and TRBJ2-2; 8 bases are shared with TRBD2. Germline V gene sequence: CDR1 SGHRS, CDR2 YFSETQ. The CDR3 sequence is 15 residues long. The V gene end was trimmed by 2 bases and the J gene end by 1 base; junction bases not matched to a gene: 1. The CDR3 DNA reads TGCGCCAGCAGCTTTACTAGCGGGAACACCGGGGAGCTGTTTTTT. Translated: CASSFTSGNTGELFF.

The chain uses TRBV5-1 and TRBJ1-1, with TRBD1 matching over 9 bases. V was clipped by 4 bases and J by 4 bases; unmatched bases: 5. Per the germline V gene, CDR1 is SGHRS and CDR2 is YFSETQ. CDR3 size: 14 residues. CDR3 amino acids: CASSQQGASTEAFF. Written as DNA, the CDR3 is TGCGCCAGCAGCCAACAGGGGGCCAGCACTGAAGCTTTCTTT.

In this sample, this clone turned up once. CDR3 DNA sequence: TGCGCCAGCAGCTTGGCCTTGGCTCCTCAAGAGACCCAGTACTTC. As protein: CASSLALAPQETQYF. The V call is TRBV5-1, the J call TRBJ2-5; D is unresolved. This CDR3 region has 15 residues. Germline lookup yields CDR1 SGHRS and CDR2 YFSETQ. V was clipped by 0 bases and J by 2 bases, with 11 bases between them.

The chain employs TRBV12-5 and TRBJ1-5; 9 bases are a match to TRBD1. The germline CDR1 and CDR2 sequences are LGHNT and FRNRAP. The CDR3 length is 14 residues. Trimming removed 7 bases from V and 5 bases from J; junction bases left unmatched: 6. The CDR3: CASAKGQGDQPQHF. The CDR3, as DNA: TGTGCTAGTGCCAAGGGACAGGGAGATCAGCCCCAGCATTTT.

The genes are TRBV3-1 (or the pseudogene TRBV3-2) and TRBJ2-3; tentative D call: TRBD2 (6 bases). With 5 bases removed from V and 1 base from J, the gap between germline ends came to 13 bases. The CDR3 runs 15 residues. Germline V lookup: CDR1 LGHDT, CDR2 YNNKEL (reference sequence). For the CDR3, the DNA is TGTGCCAGCAGCAACCGACTAGGAGGCACAGATACGCAGTATTTT. It yields the protein CASSNRLGGTDTQYF.

In this sample, this clone turned up once. The CDR3, as DNA: TGTGCCAGCAGCCAAGATTTGAGCACCGTCTCCTACGAGCAGTACTTC. Translation: CASSQDLSTVSYEQYF. The chain recombines TRBV3-1 (or the pseudogene TRBV3-2) with TRBJ2-7; D is undetermined. Trimming removed 0 bases at V and 0 bases at J, with 12 bases between. The CDR3 sequence is 16 residues long. Germline-derived CDR1 and CDR2 are LGHDT and YNNKEL (reference sequence).

Here the CDR3 DNA reads TGTGCCAGCTCACCGGCCAGGATCAGAATGAACACTGAAGCTTTCTTT. Its translation is CASSPARIRMNTEAFF. The rearrangement joins TRBV18 to TRBJ1-1; D gene unclear. Germline CDR1 KGHSH, CDR2 LQKENI. The CDR3 contains 16 residues. Trimming removed 3 bases from V and 0 bases from J, with 14 bases in between.

The chain joins TRBV27 to TRBJ1-5; a possible D gene is TRBD1 (5 bases). This CDR3 is 14 amino acids long. Trimming pared 5 bases from V and 6 bases from J, leaving 14 bases between. Germline V gene sequence: CDR1 MNHEY, CDR2 SMNVEV (reference sequence). In nucleotides, the CDR3 is TGTGCCAGCAGTACGCAGGGTTGGGGTCAGCCCCAGCATTTT. It codes for CASSTQGWGQPQHF.

This clone came up once. This chain connects TRBV12-3 or TRBV12-4 to TRBJ2-7, with D unclear. This CDR3 is 12 amino acids long. V dropped 6 bases and J dropped 2 bases, with 8 bases sitting between them. CDR3: CASSQTAYEQYF. As DNA, the CDR3 is TGTGCCAGCAGCCAAACAGCCTACGAGCAGTACTTC.

The V and J genes are TRBV6-5 and TRBJ2-1; TRBD2 matches 14 bases. Per the germline V gene, CDR1 is MNHEY and CDR2 is SVGAGI. The V segment lost 8 bases and the J segment 9 bases; nucleotides outside the gene matches: 3. CDR3 length equals 13 residues. CDR3 loop: CASGGLAGVEQFF. CDR3 in DNA: TGTGCCAGCGGGGGACTAGCGGGAGTTGAGCAGTTCTTC.

The sample holds a few counts of this clone. The chain is built from TRBV9 and TRBJ2-1; 11 bases agree with TRBD2. This CDR3 contains 15 residues. After removal of 3 bases from V and 5 bases from J, the junction contained 4 bases not matched to a gene. The germline CDR1 and CDR2 sequences are SGDLS and YYNGEE. The CDR3 nucleotides are TGTGCCAGCAGCGCATCACTAGCGGGGGACAATGAGCAGTTCTTC. This sequence encodes CASSASLAGDNEQFF.

The V gene is TRBV7-2, the J gene TRBJ2-5; D may be TRBD2 (5 bases). The CDR3 runs 16 residues. Trimming shortened V by 5 bases and J by 0 bases, and 16 bases separated the two germline ends. Germline CDR1 and CDR2: SGHTA and FQGNSA. The CDR3 region is CASSRAGGMYQETQYF. CDR3 sequence (DNA): TGTGCCAGCAGCCGGGCGGGTGGTATGTACCAAGAGACCCAGTACTTC.